Below, one T cell receptor beta chain is given with its context. In the authors' workflow: Quantification of nucleated cells was approximated via reference gene primer amplification. The table came from immunoSEQ multiplex PCR; TCRdb's copy has only in-frame clones and leaves some out. V, J and clone size reflect that table, while D and trimming were determined from the DNA. This table has a few hundred thousand clones, more than 80% appearing once. This record comes from a study of blood T cell repertoires in COVID-19. Study as a whole: Researchers got acute and convalescent COVID-19 samples from the United States, Italy and Spain.

The V gene lost 2 bases and the J gene lost 2 bases, with 11 bases spanning the gap. The CDR3 sequence is 15 residues long. Germline V CDR1 and CDR2: KGHSH, LQKENI. The source material was PBMCs or T cells enriched from blood (not recorded which). The sequence derives from a man aged 25-45 years who had recovered from COVID-19. The rearrangement joins TRBV18 to TRBJ2-3, with D maybe TRBD1 (8 bases). CDR3 coding DNA: TGTGCCAGCTCACCAACAGGGGGGGACACAGATACGCAGTATTTT. This translates into CASSPTGGDTDTQYF.